This entry lists 9 T cell receptor beta chains sequenced from one sample in a study of T cells in Graves' hyperthyroidism and ophthalmopathy. Amplified TCR beta CDR3 regions derived from RNA transcripts. The study used the HTBI primer set for a first-round RT-PCR of the TCR CDR3. TCRdb reprocessed the multiplex PCR reads via MiXCR and lists one record per CDR3 protein. The sample carries some 490,000 distinct CDR3 sequences, around 16% recorded once. Sequenced: blood. These receptors all stem from a woman in her twenties or thirties with Graves' ophthalmopathy.

The rearrangement joins TRBV13 to TRBJ2-7; 8 nucleotides agree with TRBD2. Germline V lookup: CDR1 PRHDT, CDR2 FYEKMQ (reference sequence). V dropped 5 bases and J dropped 3; count of bases not matched to a gene: 3. The CDR3 extends over 13 amino acids. The CDR3 DNA sequence: TGTGCCAGCAGCCGGGGGGGAAACTACGAGCAGTACTTC. It encodes CASSRGGNYEQYF.

The rearrangement uses TRBV7-9 and TRBJ2-1; no definite D call. Germline lookup yields CDR1 SEHNR and CDR2 FQNEAQ (reference sequence). V lost 5 bases, J lost 8 bases, and 13 bases lay in between. This CDR3 has 13 amino acids. The CDR3 sequence: CASSPSYLHEQFF. The CDR3 coding sequence is TGTGCCAGCAGCCCCTCATACCTTCATGAGCAGTTCTTC. The whole variable domain, remainder taken from reference TRBV7-9 and TRBJ2-1, is DTGVSQNPRHKITKRGQNVTFRCDPISEHNRLYWYRQTLGQGPEFLTYFQNEAQLEKSRLLSDRFSAERPKGSFSTLEIQRTEQGDSAMYLCASSPSYLHEQFFGPGTRLTVL.

This clonotype occurred a few times. This chain's CDR3 is CASSSPINSPLHF. The CDR3 nucleotides are TGTGCCAGCAGTTCCCCCATCAATTCACCCCTCCACTTT. V is TRBV28 and J is TRBJ1-6, with D unclear. The germline V gene has CDR1 MDHEN and CDR2 SYDVKM. The ends were cut back, 4 bases at V and 7 bases at J, with 8 bases in the middle. CDR3 length: 13 residues.

The chain is built from TRBV28 and TRBJ1-2, with 8 nucleotides matching TRBD1. The CDR3 runs to 16 residues. Germline-derived CDR1 and CDR2 are MDHEN and SYDVKM. Trimming removed 5 bases from V and 4 bases from J; junction bases left unmatched: 12. The CDR3 here is CASSAQIQGVAYGYTF. CDR3 bases: TGTGCCAGCAGTGCACAGATACAGGGGGTGGCCTATGGCTACACCTTC.

This clonotype was detected ten times or more. This sequence joins TRBV13 and TRBJ1-1, with 7 bases that match TRBD1. Germline CDR1 and CDR2: PRHDT and FYEKMQ (reference sequence). The CDR3 loop spans 14 amino acids. The ends lost 6 bases at V and 5 bases at J; junction bases unmatched: 9. The CDR3 nucleotides are TGTGCCAGCAGTAAAAACAGGGGTGCGACTGAAGCTTTCTTT. Protein: CASSKNRGATEAFF.

A remark on this clonotype: This could be a read error, since a much larger clone is one nucleotide away. The rearrangement uses TRBV6-5 and TRBJ2-5; D possibly uses TRBD1 or TRBD2 (6 bases each). Germline V lookup: CDR1 MNHEY, CDR2 SVGAGI. This CDR3 region has 16 residues. In DNA, the CDR3 is TGTGCCAGCGGTTACGGAAAGGGGGGAACCCAAGAGACCCAGTACTTC. Its translation is CASGYGKGGTQETQYF.

The chain couples TRBV4-3 to TRBJ2-4, with D hard to call. V shed 1 base and J shed 5 bases, with 3 bases lying between them. Germline-derived CDR1 and CDR2 are LGHNA and YSLEER. The CDR3 runs 12 residues. In DNA, the CDR3 is TGCGCCAGCAGCCAAGGACAAAACATTCAGTACTTC. It yields the protein CASSQGQNIQYF.

This clonotype was picked up a small number of times. This sequence joins TRBV6-2 or TRBV6-3 and TRBJ2-2; D remains ambiguous. The CDR3 runs 12 residues. Germline CDR1 MNHEY, CDR2 SVGEGT. The ends were cut back, 11 bases at V and 0 bases at J, with 7 bases in the middle. CDR3: CAPEPNTGELFF. CDR3 in DNA: TGTGCCCCGGAACCGAACACCGGGGAGCTGTTTTTT.

This clonotype was counted many times. The rearrangement links TRBV12-3 or TRBV12-4 to TRBJ2-7; TRBD2 might be the D (7 bases). V was shortened by 2 bases and J by 0 bases, with 14 bases between the two germline ends. The CDR3 is 16 residues long. For the CDR3, the DNA is TGTGCCAGCAGTTTAACCGGGGGGACAAGCTCCTACGAGCAGTACTTC. The encoded protein is CASSLTGGTSSYEQYF.